This entry is about one T cell receptor beta chain. Its antigen is not known. This entry belongs to a study of T cell responses to AZD1222 COVID-19 vaccine. About the study: Some second doses came at about 4 weeks and others at about 12 weeks; these were pooled. General study findings and limits: A mostly white British donor set with more females was recruited, and clonal diversity was possibly underestimated. Baseline seropositivity characterized only a handful of AZD1222 recipients.

Germline CDR1 LNHDA, CDR2 SQIVND (reference sequence). This CDR3 has 13 amino acids. The V end lost 5 bases, the J end lost 4 bases, and 12 bases lay between the germline ends. Produced via immunoSEQ multiplex PCR; TCRdb's table is partial and in-frame only. The sample shows 100,000 to 120,000 clones, 86% of them seen only once. This receptor was identified in an adult in good health. The V call is TRBV19, the J call TRBJ2-7; D call uncertain. Sample: peripheral blood, taken on day 0 of AZD1222 vaccination. CDR3 sequence reads: CASSRVEGYEQYF. DNA of the CDR3: TGTGCCAGTAGTCGGGTAGAAGGGTACGAGCAGTACTTC.